The 9 T cell receptor beta chains given below trace back to one sample, sequenced in a study of spatial heterogeneity in lung cancer (dated by TCRdb to about 2019). Libraries came from 5' RACE. The sample was run on a NextSeq 500. TCRdb reanalyzed the raw reads on its own, using fastp at Q25 for trimming and MiXCR for clone calling, and kept in-frame beta chains. Rows are combined by CDR3 protein, so each entry shows the most common genes and DNA. Here the sample has some 100,000 distinct CDR3 sequences; 4.4% occur a single time. The ten top clones hold about 20% of the sample. Overall study outcomes, separate from this receptor: The tumor nonsynonymous mutation count correlated with the number of expanded intratumoral alpha and beta TCRs.

These TCRs are of unknown antigen specificity. What the time point label conveys for this sample: sample taken at primary tumor resection. Sequences were derived from lung tumor tissue, sampled at surgery. Receptor source: a male donor with early-stage non-small cell lung cancer.

This clonotype was observed many times. The chain employs TRBV20-1 and TRBJ2-4; D perhaps matches TRBD1 (5 bases). The CDR3 runs 11 residues. Trimming removed 7 bases at V and 1 base at J, with 5 bases between. In germline, CDR1 is DFQATT, CDR2 SNEGSKA (reference sequence). The CDR3 bases are TGCAGTGAGGGGGCCAAAAACATTCAGTACTTC. It codes for CSEGAKNIQYF.

This clonotype was recorded many times. V gene TRBV2 combines with J gene TRBJ2-3; D is unresolved. CDR3 length: 14 amino acids. V was trimmed by 6 bases and J by 0 bases, leaving 10 bases between them. CDR1 SNHLY and CDR2 FYNNEI come from the germline V gene. CDR3 sequence: CASRLTTSTDTQYF. The CDR3 coding sequence is TGTGCCAGCAGATTGACAACTAGCACAGATACGCAGTATTTT.

This clonotype was detected many times. The V gene is TRBV6-5, the J gene TRBJ1-1; D may be TRBD1 (5 bases). Trimming removed 6 bases from V and 2 bases from J, with 16 bases in between. Germline V lookup: CDR1 MNHEY, CDR2 SVGAGI. The CDR3 covers 15 residues. CDR3 amino acids: CASRHGRDGNTEAFF. CDR3 sequence (DNA): TGTGCCAGCAGACATGGTCGGGACGGAAACACTGAAGCTTTCTTT.

This clonotype was observed at least ten times. This chain links TRBV12-3 or TRBV12-4 with TRBJ1-2; D ambiguous. The CDR3 spans 12 residues. V lost 6 bases and J lost 3, with 8 bases in between. The CDR3 protein is CASSVTDYGYTF. CDR3 sequence (DNA): TGTGCCAGCAGCGTCACAGACTATGGCTACACCTTC.

This clonotype occurred many times. DNA of the CDR3: TGCGCCAGCGCGACCCTATGGACTAGCGGGAGTACAGATACGCAGTATTTT. It encodes CASATLWTSGSTDTQYF. This sequence joins TRBV4-1 and TRBJ2-3; TRBD2 agrees at 13 bases. The length of the CDR3 is 17 residues. Germline V gene data show CDR1 as MGHRA and CDR2 as YSYEKL. With 8 bases clipped from V and 3 bases from J, the junction kept 11 bases outside the gene matches.

The table lists this clonotype with many counts. This rearrangement joins TRBV5-1 to TRBJ1-1; 11 nucleotides agree with TRBD1. Germline-derived CDR1 and CDR2 are SGHRS and YFSETQ. V lost 5 bases to trimming and J lost 5 bases; unmatched junction nucleotides: 5. The CDR3 totals 14 residues. The CDR3 protein is CASSLGQGATEAFF. CDR3 sequence (DNA): TGCGCCAGCAGTTTAGGACAGGGGGCTACTGAAGCTTTCTTT.

This clonotype was seen a few times. The genes are TRBV11-2 and TRBJ2-5; D is tentatively TRBD1 or TRBD2 (6 bases each). V dropped 7 bases and J dropped 5 bases, with 20 bases sitting between them. Germline-derived CDR1 and CDR2 are SGHAT and FQNNGV. The CDR3 has 15 amino acids. The CDR3 region has the DNA TGTGCCAGCATCCTCGGTCCGGGGGCCCGGGAGACCCAGTACTTC. Its translation is CASILGPGARETQYF.

This clonotype was detected many times. The gene calls are TRBV4-2 and TRBJ2-3; D unresolved. CDR3 length: 12 residues. Trimming cost V 0 bases and J 3 bases, with 1 base left between them. Germline CDR1 reads LGHNA; CDR2 reads YNFKEQ. CDR3 loop: CASSQETDTQYF. The CDR3 bases are TGTGCCAGCAGCCAAGAAACAGATACGCAGTATTTT.

In this sample, this clonotype turned up many times. The chain combines TRBV7-9 with TRBJ1-4; TRBD1 matches 7 bases. Germline V CDR1 and CDR2: SEHNR, FQNEAQ (reference sequence). CDR3 length: 15 amino acids. V was pared by 5 bases and J by 5 bases, with 8 bases of the junction left unmatched. The CDR3 here is CASSHLTGINEKLFF. In DNA, the CDR3 is TGTGCCAGCAGCCACCTGACAGGGATAAATGAAAAACTGTTTTTT.